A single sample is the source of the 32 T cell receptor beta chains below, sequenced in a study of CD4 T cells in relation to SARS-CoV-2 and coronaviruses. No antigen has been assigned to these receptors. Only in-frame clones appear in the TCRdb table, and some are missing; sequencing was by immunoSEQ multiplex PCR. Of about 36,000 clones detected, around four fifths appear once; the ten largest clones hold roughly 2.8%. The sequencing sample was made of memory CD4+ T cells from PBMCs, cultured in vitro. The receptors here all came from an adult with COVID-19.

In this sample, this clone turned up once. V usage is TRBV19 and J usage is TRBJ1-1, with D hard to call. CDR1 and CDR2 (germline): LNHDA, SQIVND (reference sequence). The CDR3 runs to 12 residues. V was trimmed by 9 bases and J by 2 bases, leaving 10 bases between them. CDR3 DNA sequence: TGTGCCAGCCTCGGGGAAAACACTGAAGCTTTCTTT. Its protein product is CASLGENTEAFF.

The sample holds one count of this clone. The DNA for the CDR3 is TGTGCCAGCGGATTAATTGATCAGGGGTCCTATAATTCACCCCTCCACTTT. As protein: CASGLIDQGSYNSPLHF. The chain combines TRBV5-6 with TRBJ1-6; D perhaps matches TRBD1 (6 bases). The V end was cut by 7 bases, the J end by 1 base, with 18 bases between. Germline assignment: CDR1 SGHDT and CDR2 YYEEEE. The CDR3 covers 17 residues.

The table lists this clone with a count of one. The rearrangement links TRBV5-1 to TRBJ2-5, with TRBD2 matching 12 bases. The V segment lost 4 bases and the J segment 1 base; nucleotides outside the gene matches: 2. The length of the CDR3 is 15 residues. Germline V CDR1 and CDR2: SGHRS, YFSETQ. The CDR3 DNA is TGCGCCAGCAGCGGACTAGCGGGAAGCCAAGAGACCCAGTACTTC. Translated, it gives CASSGLAGSQETQYF.

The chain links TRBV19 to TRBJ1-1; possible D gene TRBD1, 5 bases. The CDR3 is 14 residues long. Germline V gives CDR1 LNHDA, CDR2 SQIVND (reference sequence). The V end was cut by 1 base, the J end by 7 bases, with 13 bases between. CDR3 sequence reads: CASSIGDRNLEAFF. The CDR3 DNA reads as TGTGCCAGTAGTATAGGAGACAGAAATCTTGAAGCTTTCTTT.

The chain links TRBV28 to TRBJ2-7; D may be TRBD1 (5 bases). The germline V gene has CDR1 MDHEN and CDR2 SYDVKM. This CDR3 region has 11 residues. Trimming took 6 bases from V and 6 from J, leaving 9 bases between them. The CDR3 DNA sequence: TGTGCCAGCAGGGGGCTAGGCGAGCAGTACTTC. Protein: CASRGLGEQYF. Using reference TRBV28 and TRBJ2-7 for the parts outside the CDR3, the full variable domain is DVKVTQSSRYLVKRTGEKVFLECVQDMDHENMFWYRQDPGLGLRLIYFSYDVKMKEKGDIPEGYSVSREKKERFSLILESASTNQTSMYLCASRGLGEQYFGPGTRLTVT.

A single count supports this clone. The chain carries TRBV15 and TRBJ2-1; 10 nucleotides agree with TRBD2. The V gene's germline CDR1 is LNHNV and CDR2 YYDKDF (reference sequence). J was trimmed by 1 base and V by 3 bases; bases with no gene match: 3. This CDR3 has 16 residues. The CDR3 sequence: CATSRGLARSYNEQFF. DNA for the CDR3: TGTGCCACCAGCAGGGGACTAGCGCGGTCCTACAATGAGCAGTTCTTC.

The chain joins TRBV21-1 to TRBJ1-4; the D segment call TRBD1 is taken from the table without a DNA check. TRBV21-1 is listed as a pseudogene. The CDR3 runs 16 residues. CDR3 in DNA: TGTGCCAGCAGCAAAGCGCTCAGGGGCCGGGGTGAAAAACTGTTTTTT. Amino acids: CASSKALRGRGEKLFF.

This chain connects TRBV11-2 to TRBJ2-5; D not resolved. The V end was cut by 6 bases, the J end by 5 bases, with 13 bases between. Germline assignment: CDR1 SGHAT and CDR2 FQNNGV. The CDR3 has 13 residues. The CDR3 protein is CASRPDQRETQYF. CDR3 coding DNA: TGTGCCAGCAGACCTGACCAAAGGGAGACCCAGTACTTC. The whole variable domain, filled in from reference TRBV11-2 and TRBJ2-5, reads EAGVAQSPRYKIIEKRQSVAFWCNPISGHATLYWYQQILGQGPKLLIQFQNNGVVDDSQLPKDRFSAERLKGVDSTLKIQPAKLEDSAVYLCASRPDQRETQYFGPGTRLLVL.

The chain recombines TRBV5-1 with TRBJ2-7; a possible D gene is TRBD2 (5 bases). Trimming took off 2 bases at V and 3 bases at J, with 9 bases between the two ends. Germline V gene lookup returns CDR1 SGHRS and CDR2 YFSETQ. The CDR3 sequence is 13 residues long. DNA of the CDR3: TGCGCCAGCAGCTTCGGGAACAACTACGAGCAGTACTTC. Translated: CASSFGNNYEQYF.

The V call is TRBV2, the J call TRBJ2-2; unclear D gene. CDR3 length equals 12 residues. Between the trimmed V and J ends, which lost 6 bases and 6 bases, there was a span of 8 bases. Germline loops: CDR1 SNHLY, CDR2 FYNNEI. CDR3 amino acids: CASRLVPGELFF. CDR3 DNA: TGTGCCAGCAGGCTAGTACCCGGGGAGCTGTTTTTT.

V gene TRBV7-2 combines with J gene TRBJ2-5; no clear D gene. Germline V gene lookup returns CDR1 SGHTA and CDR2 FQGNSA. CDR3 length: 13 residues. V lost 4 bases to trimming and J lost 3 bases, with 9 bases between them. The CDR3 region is CASSWDREETQYF. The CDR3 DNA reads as TGTGCCAGCAGCTGGGATAGGGAAGAGACCCAGTACTTC. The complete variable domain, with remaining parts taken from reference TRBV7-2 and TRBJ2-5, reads GAGVSQSPSNKVTEKGKDVELRCDPISGHTALYWYRQSLGQGLEFLIYFQGNSAPDKSGLPSDRFSAERTGGSVSTLTIQRTQQEDSAVYLCASSWDREETQYFGPGTRLLVL.

The CDR3 region is CASNSKSTGNEQYF. In DNA form, the CDR3 reads TGTGCCAGCAACTCGAAATCAACGGGGAACGAGCAGTACTTC. The chain recombines TRBV6-5 with TRBJ2-7; maybe TRBD2 (5 bases). Trimming pared 7 bases from V and 5 bases from J, leaving 18 bases between. Germline V lookup: CDR1 MNHEY, CDR2 SVGAGI. The CDR3 is 14 residues long.

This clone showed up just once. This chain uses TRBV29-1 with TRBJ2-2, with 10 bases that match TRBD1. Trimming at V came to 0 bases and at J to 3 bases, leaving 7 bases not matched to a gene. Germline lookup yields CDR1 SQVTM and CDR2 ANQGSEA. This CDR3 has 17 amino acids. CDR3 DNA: TGCAGCGTTGAAGATGTAGGACAGGGGGGGGACACCGGGGAGCTGTTTTTT. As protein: CSVEDVGQGGDTGELFF.

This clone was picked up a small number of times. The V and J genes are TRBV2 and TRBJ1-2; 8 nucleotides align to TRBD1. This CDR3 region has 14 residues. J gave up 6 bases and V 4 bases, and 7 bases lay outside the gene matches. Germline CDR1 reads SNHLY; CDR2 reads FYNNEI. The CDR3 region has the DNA TGTGCCAGCAGTGTAGGTCAGGGGGCAGATGGCTACACCTTC. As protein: CASSVGQGADGYTF.

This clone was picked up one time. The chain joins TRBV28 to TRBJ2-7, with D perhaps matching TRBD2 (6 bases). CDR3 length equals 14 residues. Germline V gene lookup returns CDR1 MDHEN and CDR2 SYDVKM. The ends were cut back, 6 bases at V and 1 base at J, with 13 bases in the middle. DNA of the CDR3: TGTGCCAGCAGCGTACAGAGCGGGTCCTACGAGCAGTACTTC. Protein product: CASSVQSGSYEQYF.

CDR3 loop: CASSERGHTEAFF. CDR3 DNA sequence: TGTGCCAGCAGTGAACGGGGGCACACTGAAGCTTTCTTT. This chain connects TRBV6-4 to TRBJ1-1; D is possibly TRBD1 (6 bases). This CDR3 contains 13 residues. Germline V lookup: CDR1 MRHNA, CDR2 SNTAGT. V lost 3 bases, J lost 3 bases, and 8 bases lay in between.

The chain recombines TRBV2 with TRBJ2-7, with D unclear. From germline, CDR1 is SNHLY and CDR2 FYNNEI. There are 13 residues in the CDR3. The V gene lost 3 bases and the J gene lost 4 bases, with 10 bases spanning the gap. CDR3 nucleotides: TGTGCCAGCAGTGACAGGATCCCTTACGAGCAGTACTTC. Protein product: CASSDRIPYEQYF.

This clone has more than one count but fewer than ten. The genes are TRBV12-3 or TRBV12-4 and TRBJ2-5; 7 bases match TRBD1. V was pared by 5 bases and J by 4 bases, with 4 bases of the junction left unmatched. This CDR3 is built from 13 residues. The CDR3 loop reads CASSPGQIETQYF. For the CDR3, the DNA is TGTGCCAGCAGTCCGGGACAGATAGAGACCCAGTACTTC.

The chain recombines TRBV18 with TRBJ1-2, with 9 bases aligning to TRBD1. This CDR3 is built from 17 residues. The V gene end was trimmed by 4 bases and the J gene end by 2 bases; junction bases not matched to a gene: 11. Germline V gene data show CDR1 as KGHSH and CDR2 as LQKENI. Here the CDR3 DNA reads TGTGCCAGCTCACTAGTCCCGGGACAGGGTTCAAACTATGGCTACACCTTC. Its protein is CASSLVPGQGSNYGYTF.

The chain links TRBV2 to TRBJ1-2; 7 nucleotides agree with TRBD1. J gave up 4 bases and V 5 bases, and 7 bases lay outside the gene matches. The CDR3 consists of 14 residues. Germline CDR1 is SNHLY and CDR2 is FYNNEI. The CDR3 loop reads CASSTQGSAYGYTF. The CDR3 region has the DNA TGTGCCAGCAGTACACAGGGGAGCGCCTATGGCTACACCTTC.

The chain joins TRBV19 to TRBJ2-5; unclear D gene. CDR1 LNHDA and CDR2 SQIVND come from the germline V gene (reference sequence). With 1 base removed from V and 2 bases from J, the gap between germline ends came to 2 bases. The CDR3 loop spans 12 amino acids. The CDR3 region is CASSIGQETQYF. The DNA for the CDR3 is TGTGCCAGTAGTATAGGGCAAGAGACCCAGTACTTC.

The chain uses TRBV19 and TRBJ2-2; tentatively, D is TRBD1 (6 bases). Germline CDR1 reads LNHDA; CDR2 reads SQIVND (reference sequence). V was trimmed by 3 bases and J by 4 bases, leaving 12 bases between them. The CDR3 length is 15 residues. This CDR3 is CASSMGGQFTGELFF. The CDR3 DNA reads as TGTGCCAGTAGTATGGGTGGACAGTTCACCGGGGAGCTGTTTTTT.

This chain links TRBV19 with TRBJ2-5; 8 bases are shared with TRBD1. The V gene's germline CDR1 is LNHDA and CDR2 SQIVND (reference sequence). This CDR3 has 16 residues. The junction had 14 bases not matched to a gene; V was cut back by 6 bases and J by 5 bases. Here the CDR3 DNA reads TGTGCCAGTAGCAAACCCTCAGGGGGCGGAAAGGAGACCCAGTACTTC. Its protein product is CASSKPSGGGKETQYF.

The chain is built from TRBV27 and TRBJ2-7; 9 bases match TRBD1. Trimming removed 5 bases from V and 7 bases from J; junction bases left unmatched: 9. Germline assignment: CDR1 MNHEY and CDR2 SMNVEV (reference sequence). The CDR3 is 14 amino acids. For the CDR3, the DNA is TGTGCCAGCAGTCGAGAACAGGGGGCTGTTGAGCAGTACTTC. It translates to CASSREQGAVEQYF.

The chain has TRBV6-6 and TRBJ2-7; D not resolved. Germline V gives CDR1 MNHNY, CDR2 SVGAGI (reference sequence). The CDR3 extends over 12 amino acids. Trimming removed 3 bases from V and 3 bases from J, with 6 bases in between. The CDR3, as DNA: TGTGCCAGCAGTTATGGTATCTACGAGCAGTACTTC. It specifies CASSYGIYEQYF.

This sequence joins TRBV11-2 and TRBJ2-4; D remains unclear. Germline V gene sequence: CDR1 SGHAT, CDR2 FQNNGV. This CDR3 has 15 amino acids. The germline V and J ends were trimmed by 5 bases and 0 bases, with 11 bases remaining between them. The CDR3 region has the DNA TGTGCCAGCAGCCTGCCAGAACGAGCCAAAAACATTCAGTACTTC. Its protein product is CASSLPERAKNIQYF.

CDR3 sequence reads: CASSLGGGNQPQHF. CDR3 coding DNA: TGCGCCAGCAGCCTCGGGGGGGGCAATCAGCCCCAGCATTTT. The rearrangement links TRBV4-1 to TRBJ1-5; D perhaps matches TRBD1 (5 bases). The V end was cut by 4 bases, the J end by 2 bases, with 9 bases between. Germline V gene lookup returns CDR1 MGHRA and CDR2 YSYEKL. This CDR3 region has 14 residues.

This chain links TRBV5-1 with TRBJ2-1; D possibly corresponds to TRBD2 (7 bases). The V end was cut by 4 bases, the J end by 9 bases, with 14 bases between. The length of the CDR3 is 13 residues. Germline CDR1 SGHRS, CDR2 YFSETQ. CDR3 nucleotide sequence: TGCGCCAGCAGCCTCAGGGGAGGGGGTGAGCAGTTCTTC. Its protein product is CASSLRGGGEQFF.

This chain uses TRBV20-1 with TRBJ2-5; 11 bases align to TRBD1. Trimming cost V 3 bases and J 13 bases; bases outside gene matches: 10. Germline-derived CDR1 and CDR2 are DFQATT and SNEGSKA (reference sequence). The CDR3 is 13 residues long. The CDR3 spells CSASFPDRGRWYF. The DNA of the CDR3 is TGCAGTGCTAGTTTTCCGGACAGGGGGCGCTGGTACTTC.

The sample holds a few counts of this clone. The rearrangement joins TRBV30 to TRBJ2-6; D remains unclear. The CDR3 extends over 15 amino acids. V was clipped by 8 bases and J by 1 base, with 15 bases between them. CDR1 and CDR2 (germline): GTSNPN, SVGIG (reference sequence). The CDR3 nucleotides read TGTGCCCACCGCTATAGTAGATCTGGGGCCAACGTCCTGACTTTC. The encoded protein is CAHRYSRSGANVLTF.

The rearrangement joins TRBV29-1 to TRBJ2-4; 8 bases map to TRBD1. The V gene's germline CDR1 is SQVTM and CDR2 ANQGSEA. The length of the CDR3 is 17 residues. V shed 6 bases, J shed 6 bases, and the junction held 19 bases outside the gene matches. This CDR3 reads CSVLGGTGGPEGNIQYF. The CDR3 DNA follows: TGCAGCGTCTTAGGGGGCACAGGGGGACCGGAGGGAAACATTCAGTACTTC.

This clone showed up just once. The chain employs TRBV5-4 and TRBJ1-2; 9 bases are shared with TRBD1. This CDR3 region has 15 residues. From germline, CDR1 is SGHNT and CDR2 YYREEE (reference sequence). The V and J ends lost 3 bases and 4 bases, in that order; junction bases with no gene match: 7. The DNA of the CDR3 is TGTGCCAGCAGCTGGGGACAGGGAGTAAGCTATGGCTACACCTTC. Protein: CASSWGQGVSYGYTF.